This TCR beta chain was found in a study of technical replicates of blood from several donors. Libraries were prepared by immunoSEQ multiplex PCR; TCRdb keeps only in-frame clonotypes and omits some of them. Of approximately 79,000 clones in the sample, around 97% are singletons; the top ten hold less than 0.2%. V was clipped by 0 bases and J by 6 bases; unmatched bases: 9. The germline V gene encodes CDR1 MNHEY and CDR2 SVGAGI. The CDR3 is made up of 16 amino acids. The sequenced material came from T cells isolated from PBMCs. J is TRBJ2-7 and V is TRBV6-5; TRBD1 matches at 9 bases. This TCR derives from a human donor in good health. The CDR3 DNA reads TGTGCCAGCAGTTACTCGGCGGGACAGGGAGGATCCGAGCAGTACTTC. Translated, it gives CASSYSAGQGGSEQYF.